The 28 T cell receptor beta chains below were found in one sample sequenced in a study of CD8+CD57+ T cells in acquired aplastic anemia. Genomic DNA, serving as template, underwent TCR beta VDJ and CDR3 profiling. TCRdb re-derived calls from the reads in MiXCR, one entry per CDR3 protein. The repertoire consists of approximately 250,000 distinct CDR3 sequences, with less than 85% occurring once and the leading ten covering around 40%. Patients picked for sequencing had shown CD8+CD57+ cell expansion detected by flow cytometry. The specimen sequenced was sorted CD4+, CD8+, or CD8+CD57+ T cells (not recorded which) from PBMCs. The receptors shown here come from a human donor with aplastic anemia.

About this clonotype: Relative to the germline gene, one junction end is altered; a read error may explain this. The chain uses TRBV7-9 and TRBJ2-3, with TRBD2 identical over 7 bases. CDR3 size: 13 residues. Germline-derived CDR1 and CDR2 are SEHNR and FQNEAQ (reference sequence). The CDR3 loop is CASSAGSSGTQDF. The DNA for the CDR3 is TGTGCCAGCAGCGCCGGGAGCAGCGGGACGCAGGATTTT.

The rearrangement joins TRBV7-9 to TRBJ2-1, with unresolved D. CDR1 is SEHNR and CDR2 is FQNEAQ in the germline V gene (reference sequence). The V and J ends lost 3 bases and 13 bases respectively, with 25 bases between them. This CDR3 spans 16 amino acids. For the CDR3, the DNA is TGTGCCAGCAGCTTTCCAGATACGCAGGAGATTGACCCACAGTTCTTC. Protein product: CASSFPDTQEIDPQFF.

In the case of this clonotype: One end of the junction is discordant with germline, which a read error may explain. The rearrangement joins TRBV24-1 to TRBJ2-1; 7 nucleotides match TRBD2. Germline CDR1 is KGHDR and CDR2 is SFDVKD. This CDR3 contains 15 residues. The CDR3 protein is CATSDFRGTNEKLSF. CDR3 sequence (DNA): TGTGCCACCAGTGATTTCCGGGGGACTAATGAAAAACTGTCCTTC.

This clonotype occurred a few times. Here the CDR3 reads CASSSSGTGGETQYF. The DNA for the CDR3 is TGTGCCAGCAGCTCGTCCGGGACAGGGGGAGAGACCCAGTACTTC. The chain joins TRBV7-3 to TRBJ2-5, with TRBD1 matching 11 bases. V lost 4 bases to trimming and J lost 4 bases; unmatched junction nucleotides: 5. CDR3 size: 15 residues. CDR1 and CDR2 from the germline V gene are SGHTA and FQGTGA. Based on the CDR3 plus reference TRBV7-3 and TRBJ2-5, the full variable domain is GAGVSQTPSNKVTEKGKYVELRCDPISGHTALYWYRQSLGQGPEFLIYFQGTGAADDSGLPNDRFFAVRPEGSVSTLKIQRTERGDSAVYLCASSSSGTGGETQYFGPGTRLLVL.

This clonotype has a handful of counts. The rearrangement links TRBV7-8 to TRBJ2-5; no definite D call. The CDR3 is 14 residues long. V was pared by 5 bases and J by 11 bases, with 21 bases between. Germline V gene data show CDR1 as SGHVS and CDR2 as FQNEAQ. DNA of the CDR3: TGTGCCAGCAGCATAGGCTCAGGTCCCGATACGCAGTACTTC. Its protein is CASSIGSGPDTQYF.

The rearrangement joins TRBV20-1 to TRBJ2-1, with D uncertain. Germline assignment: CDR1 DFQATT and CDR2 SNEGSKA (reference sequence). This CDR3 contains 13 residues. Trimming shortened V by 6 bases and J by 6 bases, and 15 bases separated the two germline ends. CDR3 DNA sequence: TGCAGTGCCCCCCAGGCGGCTAGCAATGAGCAGTTCTTC. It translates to CSAPQAASNEQFF.

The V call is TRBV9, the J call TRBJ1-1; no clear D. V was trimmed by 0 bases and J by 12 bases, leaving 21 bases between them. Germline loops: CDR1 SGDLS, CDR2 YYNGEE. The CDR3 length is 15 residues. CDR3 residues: CASSVGGKGTDTPFF. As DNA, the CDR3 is TGTGCCAGCAGCGTAGGGGGAAAGGGCACAGATACGCCTTTCTTT.

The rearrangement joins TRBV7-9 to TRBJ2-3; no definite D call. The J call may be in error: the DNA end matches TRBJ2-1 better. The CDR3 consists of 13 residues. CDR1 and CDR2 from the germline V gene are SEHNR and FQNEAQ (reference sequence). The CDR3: CASSFDCRVAQFF. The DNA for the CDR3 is TGTGCCAGCAGCTTCGACTGCAGAGTTGCGCAGTTCTTC.

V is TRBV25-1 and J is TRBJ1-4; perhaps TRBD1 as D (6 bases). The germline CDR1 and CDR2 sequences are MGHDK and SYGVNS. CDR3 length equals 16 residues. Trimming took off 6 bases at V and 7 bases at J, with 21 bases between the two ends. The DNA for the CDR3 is TGTGCCAGCAGCTTGGGAATGCAGGGAGGGGGTGAAAAACTGTTTTTT. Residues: CASSLGMQGGGEKLFF.

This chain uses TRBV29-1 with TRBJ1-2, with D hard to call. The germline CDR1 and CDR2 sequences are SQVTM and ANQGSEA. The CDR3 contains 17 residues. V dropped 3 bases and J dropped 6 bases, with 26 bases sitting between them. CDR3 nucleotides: TGCAGCGTTGATTCTAGGAGGCTTTCCATATCCCAGGATGGCTACACCTTC. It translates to CSVDSRRLSISQDGYTF.

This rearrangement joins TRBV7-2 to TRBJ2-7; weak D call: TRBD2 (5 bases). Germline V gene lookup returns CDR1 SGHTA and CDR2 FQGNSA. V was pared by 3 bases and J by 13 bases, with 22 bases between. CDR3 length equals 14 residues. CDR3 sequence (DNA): TGTGCCAGCAGCTTGCCAGGCCGAGCCGACTATGGCTACTTC. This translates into CASSLPGRADYGYF. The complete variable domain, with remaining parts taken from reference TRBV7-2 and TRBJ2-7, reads GAGVSQSPSNKVTEKGKDVELRCDPISGHTALYWYRQSLGQGLEFLIYFQGNSAPDKSGLPSDRFSAERTGGSVSTLTIQRTQQEDSAVYLCASSLPGRADYGYFGPGTRLTVT.

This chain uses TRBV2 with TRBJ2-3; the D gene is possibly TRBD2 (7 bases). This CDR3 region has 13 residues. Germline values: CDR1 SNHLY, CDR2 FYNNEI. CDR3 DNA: TGTAGCAGGGAGGGGGGTTACACAGATACGCAGTATTTT. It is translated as CSREGGYTDTQYF.

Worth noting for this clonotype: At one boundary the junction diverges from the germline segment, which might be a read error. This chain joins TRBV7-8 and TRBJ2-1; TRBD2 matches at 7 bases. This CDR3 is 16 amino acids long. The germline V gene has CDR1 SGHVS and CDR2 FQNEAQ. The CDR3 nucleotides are TGTGCCAGCAGCTTTCAAAGAAGCGGGGCAACCGATGACCAGTTCTTC. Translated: CASSFQRSGATDDQFF.

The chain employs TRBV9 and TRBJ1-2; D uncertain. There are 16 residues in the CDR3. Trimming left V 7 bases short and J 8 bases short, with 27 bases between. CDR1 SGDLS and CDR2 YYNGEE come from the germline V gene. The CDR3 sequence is CASGLARNILLFGYTF. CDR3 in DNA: TGTGCCAGCGGCTTAGCTAGGAACATTCTCTTATTCGGCTACACCTTC.

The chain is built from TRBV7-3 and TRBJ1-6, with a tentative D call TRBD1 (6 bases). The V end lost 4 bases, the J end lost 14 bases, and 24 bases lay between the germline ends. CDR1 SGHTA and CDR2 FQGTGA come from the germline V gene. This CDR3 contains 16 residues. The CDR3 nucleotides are TGTGCCAGCAGCTCCGTCCCGCGCGGGGGGCAAGAGACCCTCCACTTT. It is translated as CASSSVPRGGQETLHF. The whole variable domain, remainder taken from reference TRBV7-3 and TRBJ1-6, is GAGVSQTPSNKVTEKGKYVELRCDPISGHTALYWYRQSLGQGPEFLIYFQGTGAADDSGLPNDRFFAVRPEGSVSTLKIQRTERGDSAVYLCASSSVPRGGQETLHFGNGTRLTVT.

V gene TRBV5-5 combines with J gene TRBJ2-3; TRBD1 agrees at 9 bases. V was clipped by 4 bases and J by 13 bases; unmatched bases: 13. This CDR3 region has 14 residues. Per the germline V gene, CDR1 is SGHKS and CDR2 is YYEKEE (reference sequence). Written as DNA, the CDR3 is TGTGCCAGCAGCCTGCAACAGGGGGCCCGGGTCAAGTATTTT. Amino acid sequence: CASSLQQGARVKYF.

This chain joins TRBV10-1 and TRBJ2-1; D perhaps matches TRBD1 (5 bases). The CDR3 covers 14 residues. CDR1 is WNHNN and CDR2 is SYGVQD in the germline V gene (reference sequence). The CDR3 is CARRGGNGQDEQFF. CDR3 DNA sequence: TGCGCAAGAAGGGGCGGAAACGGTCAGGATGAGCAGTTCTTC.

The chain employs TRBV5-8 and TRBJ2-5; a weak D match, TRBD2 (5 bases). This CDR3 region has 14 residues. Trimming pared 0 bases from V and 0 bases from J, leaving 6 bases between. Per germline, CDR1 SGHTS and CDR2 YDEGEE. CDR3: CASSLGEYQETQYF. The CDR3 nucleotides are TGTGCCAGCAGCTTGGGGGAGTACCAAGAGACCCAGTACTTC. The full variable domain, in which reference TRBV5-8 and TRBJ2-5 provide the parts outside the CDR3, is EAGVTQSPTHLIKTRGQQATLRCSPISGHTSVYWYQQALGLGLQFLLWYDEGEERNRGNFPPRFSGRQFPNYSSELNVNALELEDSALYLCASSLGEYQETQYFGPGTRLLVL.

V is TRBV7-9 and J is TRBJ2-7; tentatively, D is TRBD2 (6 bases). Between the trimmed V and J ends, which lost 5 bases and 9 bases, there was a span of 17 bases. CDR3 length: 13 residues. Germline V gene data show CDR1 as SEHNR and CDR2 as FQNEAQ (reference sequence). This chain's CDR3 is CASSARGVDAQYF. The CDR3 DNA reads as TGTGCCAGCAGCGCCCGCGGGGTAGACGCGCAGTACTTC.

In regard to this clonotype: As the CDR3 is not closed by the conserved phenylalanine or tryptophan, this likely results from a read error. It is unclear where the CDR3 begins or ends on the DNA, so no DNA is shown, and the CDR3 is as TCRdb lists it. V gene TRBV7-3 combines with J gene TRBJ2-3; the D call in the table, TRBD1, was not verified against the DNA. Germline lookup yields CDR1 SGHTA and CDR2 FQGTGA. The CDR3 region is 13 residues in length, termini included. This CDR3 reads CAWRNVEESNPEA.

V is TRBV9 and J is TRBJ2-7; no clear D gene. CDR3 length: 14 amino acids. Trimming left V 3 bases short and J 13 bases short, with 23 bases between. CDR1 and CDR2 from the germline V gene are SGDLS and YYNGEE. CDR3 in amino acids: CASSAGSDTQYFYV. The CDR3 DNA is TGTGCCAGCAGCGCCGGGTCAGATACGCAGTATTTTTACGTC.

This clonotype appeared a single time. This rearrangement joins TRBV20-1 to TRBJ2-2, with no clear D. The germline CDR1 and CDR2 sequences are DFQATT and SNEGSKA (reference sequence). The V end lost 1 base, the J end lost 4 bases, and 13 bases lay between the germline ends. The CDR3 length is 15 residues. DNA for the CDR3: TGCAGTGCTAGAGTTAGGGTACGGATCACCGGGGAGCTGTTTTTT. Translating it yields CSARVRVRITGELFF.

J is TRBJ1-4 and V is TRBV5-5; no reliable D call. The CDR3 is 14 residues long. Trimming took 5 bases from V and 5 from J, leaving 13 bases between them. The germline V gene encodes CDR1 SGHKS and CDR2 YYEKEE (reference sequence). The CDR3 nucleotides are TGTGCCAGCAGTGAACTAGCGTACAATGAAAAACTGTTTTTT. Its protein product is CASSELAYNEKLFF.

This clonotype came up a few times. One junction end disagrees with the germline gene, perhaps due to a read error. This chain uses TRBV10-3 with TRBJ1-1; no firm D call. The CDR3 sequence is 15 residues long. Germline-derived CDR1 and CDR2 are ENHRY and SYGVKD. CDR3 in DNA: TGTGCCATCAGTGAGTCCCAGGATCTGAATACTGAAGCTTTCTTT. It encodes CAISESQDLNTEAFF.

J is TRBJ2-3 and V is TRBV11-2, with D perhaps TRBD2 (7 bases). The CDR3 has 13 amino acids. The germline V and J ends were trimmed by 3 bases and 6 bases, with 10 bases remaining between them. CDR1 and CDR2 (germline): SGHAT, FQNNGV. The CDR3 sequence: CASSFGGGDTQYF. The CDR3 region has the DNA TGTGCCAGCAGCTTCGGCGGGGGCGATACGCAGTATTTT.

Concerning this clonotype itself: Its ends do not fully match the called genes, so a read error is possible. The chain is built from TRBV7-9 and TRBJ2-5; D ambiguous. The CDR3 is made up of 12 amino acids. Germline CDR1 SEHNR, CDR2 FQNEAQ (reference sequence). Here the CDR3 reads CASSVASRYRAF. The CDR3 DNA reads TGTGCCAGCAGCGTAGCTAGTAGGTACCGGGCCTTC.

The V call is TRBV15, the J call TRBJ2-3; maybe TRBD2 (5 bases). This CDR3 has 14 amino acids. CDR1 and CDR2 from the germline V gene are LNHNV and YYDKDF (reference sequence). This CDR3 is CFTSSGVGSDTQYF. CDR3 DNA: TGTTTCACCAGCAGCGGCGTAGGGTCAGATACGCAGTATTTT.

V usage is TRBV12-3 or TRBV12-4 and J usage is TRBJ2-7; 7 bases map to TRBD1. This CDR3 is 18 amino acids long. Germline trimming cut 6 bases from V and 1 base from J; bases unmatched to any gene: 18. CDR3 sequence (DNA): TGTGCCAGCAGGGGTCATCCAGACGGGACAGCCCTTTCCTACGAGCAGTACGTC. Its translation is CASRGHPDGTALSYEQYV.